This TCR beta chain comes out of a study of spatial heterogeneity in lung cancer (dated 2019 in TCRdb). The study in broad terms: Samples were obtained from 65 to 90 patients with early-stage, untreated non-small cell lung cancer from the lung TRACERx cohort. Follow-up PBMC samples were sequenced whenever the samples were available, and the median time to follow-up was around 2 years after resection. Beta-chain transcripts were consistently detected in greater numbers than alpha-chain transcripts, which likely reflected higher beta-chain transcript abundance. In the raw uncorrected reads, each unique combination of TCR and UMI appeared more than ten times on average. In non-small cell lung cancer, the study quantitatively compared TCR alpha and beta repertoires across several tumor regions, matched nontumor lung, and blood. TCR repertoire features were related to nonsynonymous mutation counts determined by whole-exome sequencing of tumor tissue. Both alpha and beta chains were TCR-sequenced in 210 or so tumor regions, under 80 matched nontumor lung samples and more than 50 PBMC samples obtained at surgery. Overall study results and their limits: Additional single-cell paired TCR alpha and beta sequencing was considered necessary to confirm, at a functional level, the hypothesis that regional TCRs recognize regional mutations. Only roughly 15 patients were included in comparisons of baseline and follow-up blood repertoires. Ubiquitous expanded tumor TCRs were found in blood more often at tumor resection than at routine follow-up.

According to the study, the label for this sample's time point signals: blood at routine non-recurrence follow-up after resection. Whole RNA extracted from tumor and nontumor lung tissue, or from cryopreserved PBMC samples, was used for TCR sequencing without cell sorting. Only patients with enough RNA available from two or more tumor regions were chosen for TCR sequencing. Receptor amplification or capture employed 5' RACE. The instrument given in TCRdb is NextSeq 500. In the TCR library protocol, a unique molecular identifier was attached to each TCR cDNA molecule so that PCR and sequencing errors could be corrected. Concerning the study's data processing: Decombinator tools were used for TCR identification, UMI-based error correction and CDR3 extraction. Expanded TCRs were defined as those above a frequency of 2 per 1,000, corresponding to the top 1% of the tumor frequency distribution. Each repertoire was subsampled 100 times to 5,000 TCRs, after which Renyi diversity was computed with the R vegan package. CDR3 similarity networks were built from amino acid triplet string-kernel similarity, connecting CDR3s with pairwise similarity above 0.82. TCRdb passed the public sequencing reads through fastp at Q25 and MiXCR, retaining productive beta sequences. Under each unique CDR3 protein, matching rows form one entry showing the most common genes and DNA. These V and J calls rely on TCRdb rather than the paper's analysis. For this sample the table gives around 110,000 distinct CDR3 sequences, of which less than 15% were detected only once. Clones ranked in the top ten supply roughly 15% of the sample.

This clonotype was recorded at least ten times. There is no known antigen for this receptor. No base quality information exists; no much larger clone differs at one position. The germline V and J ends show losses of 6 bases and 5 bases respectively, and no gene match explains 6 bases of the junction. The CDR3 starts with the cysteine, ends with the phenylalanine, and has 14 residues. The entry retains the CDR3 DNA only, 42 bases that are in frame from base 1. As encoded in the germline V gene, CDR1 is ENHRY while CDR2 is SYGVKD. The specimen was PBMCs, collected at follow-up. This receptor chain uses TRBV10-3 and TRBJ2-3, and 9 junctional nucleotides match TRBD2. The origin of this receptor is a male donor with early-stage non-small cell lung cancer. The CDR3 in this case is CAIRAGGPGDTQYF. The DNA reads TGTGCCATCAGGGCGGGGGGGCCTGGAGATACGCAGTATTTT.